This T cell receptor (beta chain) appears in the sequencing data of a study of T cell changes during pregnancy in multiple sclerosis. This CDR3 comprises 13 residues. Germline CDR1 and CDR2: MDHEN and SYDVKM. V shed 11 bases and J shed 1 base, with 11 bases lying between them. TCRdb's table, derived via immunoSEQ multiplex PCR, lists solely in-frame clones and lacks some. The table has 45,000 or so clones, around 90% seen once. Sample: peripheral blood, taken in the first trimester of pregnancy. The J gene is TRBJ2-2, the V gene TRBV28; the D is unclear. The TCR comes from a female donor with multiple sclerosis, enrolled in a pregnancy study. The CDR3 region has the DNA TGTGCCCTATCCAGGCGGAACACCGGGGAGCTGTTTTTT. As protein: CALSRRNTGELFF.